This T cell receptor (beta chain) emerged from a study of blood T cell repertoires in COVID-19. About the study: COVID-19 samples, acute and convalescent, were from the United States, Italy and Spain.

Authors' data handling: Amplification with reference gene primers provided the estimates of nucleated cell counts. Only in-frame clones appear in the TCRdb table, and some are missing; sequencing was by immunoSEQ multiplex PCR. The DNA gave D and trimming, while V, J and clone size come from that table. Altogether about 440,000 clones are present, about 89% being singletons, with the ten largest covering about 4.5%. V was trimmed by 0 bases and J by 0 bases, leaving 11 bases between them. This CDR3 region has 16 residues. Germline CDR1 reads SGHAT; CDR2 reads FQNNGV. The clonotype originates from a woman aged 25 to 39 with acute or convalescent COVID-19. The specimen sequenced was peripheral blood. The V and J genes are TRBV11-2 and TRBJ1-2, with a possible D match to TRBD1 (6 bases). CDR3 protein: CASSLDSDSPNYGYTF. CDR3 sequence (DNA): TGTGCCAGCAGCTTAGATTCGGACAGTCCTAACTATGGCTACACCTTC.